This T cell receptor beta chain was identified during a study of PD-1 blockade in classical Hodgkin lymphoma. Notes on the study in general: While CD8+ TCR diversity did not rise significantly by C4D1, CD4+ TCR diversity did. Newly diagnosed patients had baseline TCR diversity that was reportedly lower than that of healthy donors. The study found complete responders had baseline diversity similar to newly diagnosed patients.

Sequenced by immunoSEQ multiplex PCR; TCRdb stores in-frame clones only, minus some. The sample lists fewer than 30,000 clones; approximately 80% were seen once. Comments on this clone: The antigen is undetermined.

J gave up 1 base and V 6 bases, and 3 bases lay outside the gene matches. The CDR3 consists of 16 residues. Germline-derived CDR1 and CDR2 are MDHEN and SYDVKM. Relapse after autologous stem cell transplantation occurred in every patient, and brentuximab vedotin exposure varied. The genes are TRBV28 and TRBJ1-6; 10 bases are shared with TRBD1. This sequence was found in a human donor with classical Hodgkin lymphoma. Here the sequenced sample was peripheral blood mononuclear cells (PBMCs), taken before the second cycle of nivolumab. Here the CDR3 reads CASRAGQGSYNSPLHF. The CDR3 DNA is TGTGCCAGCAGGGCGGGACAGGGGTCCTATAATTCACCCCTCCACTTT.